The 22 T cell receptor beta chains given below trace back to one sample, sequenced in a study of STAT5B mutations in CD4+ large granular lymphocyte leukemia. Sequencing used immunoSEQ multiplex PCR; TCRdb keeps in-frame clones, though not all of them. The sample includes some 21,000 clones, around three quarters of them seen just once. The sequencing sample was made of CD4+ T cells from blood buffy coats. These receptors all stem from a human donor in good health.

This chain links TRBV7-9 with TRBJ1-6; the match to TRBD1 covers 9 bases. The CDR3 is made up of 16 amino acids. After removal of 5 bases from V and 6 bases from J, the junction contained 8 bases not matched to a gene. Germline V gene lookup returns CDR1 SEHNR and CDR2 FQNEAQ (reference sequence). The CDR3 nucleotides are TGTGCCAGCAGCGACGACAGGGGGTCGGGTAATTCACCCCTCCACTTT. Protein: CASSDDRGSGNSPLHF.

The genes are TRBV11-3 and TRBJ2-6, with a weak D call TRBD2 (5 bases). CDR1 SGHNT and CDR2 YENEEA come from the germline V gene. CDR3 length: 13 amino acids. Between the trimmed V and J ends, which lost 6 bases and 4 bases, there was a span of 7 bases. CDR3 protein: CASREAGANVLTF. The CDR3 DNA is TGTGCCAGCAGGGAGGCCGGGGCCAACGTCCTGACTTTC.

The chain carries TRBV30 and TRBJ1-4; no clear D. Trimming took 0 bases from V and 7 from J, leaving 12 bases between them. Germline CDR1 reads GTSNPN; CDR2 reads SVGIG (reference sequence). The CDR3 has 14 residues. CDR3 amino acids: CAWSVGPWGEKLFF. CDR3 in DNA: TGTGCCTGGAGTGTAGGGCCGTGGGGTGAAAAACTGTTTTTT.

The chain employs TRBV28 and TRBJ2-1; 9 nucleotides agree with TRBD2. Germline CDR1 reads MDHEN; CDR2 reads SYDVKM. This CDR3 contains 18 residues. V lost 6 bases and J lost 2; bases outside the gene matches: 14. The CDR3 protein is CASRPLHRLADTYNEQFF. CDR3 DNA: TGTGCCAGCAGGCCCCTACATAGACTAGCGGACACCTACAATGAGCAGTTCTTC. The full variable domain, its missing parts supplied by reference TRBV28 and TRBJ2-1, is DVKVTQSSRYLVKRTGEKVFLECVQDMDHENMFWYRQDPGLGLRLIYFSYDVKMKEKGDIPEGYSVSREKKERFSLILESASTNQTSMYLCASRPLHRLADTYNEQFFGPGTRLTVL.

This clone was recorded only once. The chain recombines TRBV28 with TRBJ2-3; TRBD2 aligns across 11 bases. Germline V gene data show CDR1 as MDHEN and CDR2 as SYDVKM. The CDR3 runs to 16 residues. Germline trimming cut 3 bases from V and 6 bases from J; bases unmatched to any gene: 8. The CDR3 spells CASSFFSGRAGDTQYF. The DNA of the CDR3 is TGTGCCAGCAGTTTTTTTAGCGGGAGGGCCGGGGATACGCAGTATTTT.

The chain uses TRBV11-2 and TRBJ2-4; D unresolved. The V gene's germline CDR1 is SGHAT and CDR2 FQNNGV. The CDR3 is made up of 15 amino acids. Trimming stripped 5 bases from V and 0 bases from J, with 11 bases between. The CDR3 DNA sequence: TGTGCCAGCAGCACGGCAGCTCTAGCCAAAAACATTCAGTACTTC. The encoded protein is CASSTAALAKNIQYF. Filled out from reference TRBV11-2 and TRBJ2-4, the complete variable domain reads EAGVAQSPRYKIIEKRQSVAFWCNPISGHATLYWYQQILGQGPKLLIQFQNNGVVDDSQLPKDRFSAERLKGVDSTLKIQPAKLEDSAVYLCASSTAALAKNIQYFGAGTRLSVL.

This clone came up once. The chain carries TRBV10-3 and TRBJ2-7; 9 bases map to TRBD2. Trimming removed 9 bases from V and 6 bases from J; junction bases left unmatched: 12. Germline V gives CDR1 ENHRY, CDR2 SYGVKD. This CDR3 is 14 amino acids long. This chain's CDR3 is CAMAQAGGLAEQYF. DNA for the CDR3: TGTGCCATGGCCCAGGCGGGAGGGCTGGCCGAGCAGTACTTC.

The chain recombines TRBV7-8 with TRBJ2-2; TRBD1 agrees at 7 bases. Looked up from germline, CDR1 is SGHVS and CDR2 is FQNEAQ. There are 15 residues in the CDR3. J was trimmed by 4 bases and V by 5 bases; bases with no gene match: 7. The CDR3 DNA sequence: TGTGCCAGCAGCCCGACAGGGTCTTTCACCGGGGAGCTGTTTTTT. Translating it yields CASSPTGSFTGELFF.

CDR3: CASSLLLAVNTGELFF. CDR3 DNA: TGCGCCAGCAGCTTGCTACTAGCGGTAAACACCGGGGAGCTGTTTTTT. V usage is TRBV5-1 and J usage is TRBJ2-2, with 8 bases lining up with TRBD2. The V segment lost 1 base and the J segment 2 bases; nucleotides outside the gene matches: 4. This CDR3 spans 16 amino acids. Germline loops: CDR1 SGHRS, CDR2 YFSETQ.

The chain carries TRBV5-5 and TRBJ2-1; the D gene could be TRBD1 or TRBD2 (6 bases each). The germline CDR1 and CDR2 sequences are SGHKS and YYEKEE (reference sequence). This CDR3 has 15 residues. The V end was cut by 0 bases, the J end by 4 bases, with 11 bases between. The CDR3 sequence: CASSLGGATYNEQFF. DNA for the CDR3: TGTGCCAGCAGCTTGGGGGGGGCTACGTACAATGAGCAGTTCTTC.

The chain employs TRBV2 and TRBJ2-1; 8 nucleotides line up with TRBD1. The CDR3 runs 15 residues. The V gene end was trimmed by 5 bases and the J gene end by 3 bases; junction bases not matched to a gene: 6. Germline V gene sequence: CDR1 SNHLY, CDR2 FYNNEI. The CDR3 reads CASSSDRGFYNEQFF. DNA for the CDR3: TGTGCCAGCAGTTCTGACAGGGGATTCTACAATGAGCAGTTCTTC.

This clone occurred a few times. This sequence joins TRBV5-1 and TRBJ1-5, with 7 positions matching TRBD1. The junction had 7 bases not matched to a gene; V was cut back by 4 bases and J by 3 bases. Germline values: CDR1 SGHRS, CDR2 YFSETQ. CDR3 length: 15 residues. The CDR3 nucleotides are TGCGCCAGCAGCCCGGGGACAGCTCCCAATCAGCCCCAGCATTTT. Amino acids: CASSPGTAPNQPQHF.

This clone has just one count. This rearrangement joins TRBV5-8 to TRBJ1-2; 10 nucleotides agree with TRBD1. Germline V gene lookup returns CDR1 SGHTS and CDR2 YDEGEE. The length of the CDR3 is 14 residues. Germline trimming cut 3 bases from V and 5 bases from J; bases unmatched to any gene: 4. The CDR3: CASSSDRGAYGYTF. The CDR3 DNA reads TGTGCCAGCAGCTCGGACAGGGGGGCGTATGGCTACACCTTC.

This clone was detected once. This chain joins TRBV2 and TRBJ1-2; D gene uncertain. Trimming shortened V by 6 bases and J by 3 bases, and 11 bases separated the two germline ends. CDR1 SNHLY and CDR2 FYNNEI come from the germline V gene. The CDR3 runs to 13 residues. The CDR3 sequence is CASSSVRDYGYTF. The CDR3 region has the DNA TGTGCCAGCAGCTCCGTACGGGACTATGGCTACACCTTC. The variable domain in full, with the rest retrieved from reference TRBV2 and TRBJ1-2, is EPEVTQTPSHQVTQMGQEVILRCVPISNHLYFYWYRQILGQKVEFLVSFYNNEISEKSEIFDDQFSVERPDGSNFTLKIRSTKLEDSAMYFCASSSVRDYGYTFGSGTRLTVV.

The chain uses TRBV30 and TRBJ1-6, with D maybe TRBD1 (5 bases). Trimming stripped 6 bases from V and 8 bases from J, with 17 bases between. Per the germline V gene, CDR1 is GTSNPN and CDR2 is SVGIG (reference sequence). The CDR3 is 14 amino acids. The CDR3 loop is CACPRQGGDSPLHF. For the CDR3, the DNA is TGTGCCTGCCCCCGTCAGGGAGGCGATTCACCCCTCCACTTT.

The V call is TRBV4-2, the J call TRBJ1-2, with 8 positions matching TRBD1. The junction had 7 bases not matched to a gene; V was cut back by 4 bases and J by 6 bases. There are 14 residues in the CDR3. Germline V gene lookup returns CDR1 LGHNA and CDR2 YNFKEQ. The DNA of the CDR3 is TGTGCCAGCAGCCCACGACAGGGGAGGGATGGCTACACCTTC. This codes for CASSPRQGRDGYTF.

The V gene is TRBV5-6, the J gene TRBJ1-6, with D maybe TRBD1 (5 bases). Germline CDR1 and CDR2: SGHDT and YYEEEE. The CDR3 sequence is 15 residues long. Trimming removed 4 bases from V and 8 bases from J, with 16 bases in between. CDR3 in DNA: TGTGCCAGCAGCCCGGATGGAGGAGGGGATTCACCCCTCCACTTT. Its protein is CASSPDGGGDSPLHF.

This chain connects TRBV19 to TRBJ2-7; either TRBD1 or TRBD2 may fit D (5 bases each). Germline values: CDR1 LNHDA, CDR2 SQIVND (reference sequence). The CDR3 has 15 amino acids. Trimming shortened V by 3 bases and J by 2 bases, and 14 bases separated the two germline ends. The CDR3 region has the DNA TGTGCCAGTAGTATTGGGGGTGAAATGGCCTACGAGCAGTACTTC. It codes for CASSIGGEMAYEQYF.

The V and J genes are TRBV11-1 and TRBJ2-1; D gene uncertain. This CDR3 has 11 amino acids. The germline V gene encodes CDR1 SGHAT and CDR2 FQDESV (reference sequence). Trimming left V 1 base short and J 8 bases short, with 3 bases between. CDR3 residues: CASSLEDEQFF. The CDR3 DNA is TGTGCCAGCAGCTTAGAGGATGAGCAGTTCTTC.

This sequence joins TRBV10-3 and TRBJ2-7; the D gene is possibly TRBD2 (6 bases). The CDR3 consists of 15 residues. V lost 6 bases and J lost 0, with 15 bases in between. Germline CDR1 ENHRY, CDR2 SYGVKD. The CDR3 DNA reads TGTGCCATCAGCTCCGGGGCTAGCGACTCCTACGAGCAGTACTTC. It codes for CAISSGASDSYEQYF.

The CDR3 here is CASSYSAVRDTEAFF. CDR3 bases: TGTGCCAGCAGTTACTCAGCAGTTAGGGACACTGAAGCTTTCTTT. This chain connects TRBV6-5 to TRBJ1-1; D unresolved. This CDR3 is 15 amino acids long. V was shortened by 0 bases and J by 3 bases, with 11 bases between the two germline ends. Germline CDR1 reads MNHEY; CDR2 reads SVGAGI.

The V call is TRBV7-2, the J call TRBJ2-1; TRBD2 aligns across 9 bases. The germline CDR1 and CDR2 sequences are SGHTA and FQGNSA. The CDR3 spans 16 residues. J lost 3 bases, V lost 2 bases, and 5 bases had no gene match. In DNA form, the CDR3 reads TGTGCCAGCAGCTTAAGGCTAGCGGGAAGCTACAATGAGCAGTTCTTC. Protein: CASSLRLAGSYNEQFF. The full variable domain, in which reference TRBV7-2 and TRBJ2-1 provide the parts outside the CDR3, is GAGVSQSPSNKVTEKGKDVELRCDPISGHTALYWYRQSLGQGLEFLIYFQGNSAPDKSGLPSDRFSAERTGGSVSTLTIQRTQQEDSAVYLCASSLRLAGSYNEQFFGPGTRLTVL.